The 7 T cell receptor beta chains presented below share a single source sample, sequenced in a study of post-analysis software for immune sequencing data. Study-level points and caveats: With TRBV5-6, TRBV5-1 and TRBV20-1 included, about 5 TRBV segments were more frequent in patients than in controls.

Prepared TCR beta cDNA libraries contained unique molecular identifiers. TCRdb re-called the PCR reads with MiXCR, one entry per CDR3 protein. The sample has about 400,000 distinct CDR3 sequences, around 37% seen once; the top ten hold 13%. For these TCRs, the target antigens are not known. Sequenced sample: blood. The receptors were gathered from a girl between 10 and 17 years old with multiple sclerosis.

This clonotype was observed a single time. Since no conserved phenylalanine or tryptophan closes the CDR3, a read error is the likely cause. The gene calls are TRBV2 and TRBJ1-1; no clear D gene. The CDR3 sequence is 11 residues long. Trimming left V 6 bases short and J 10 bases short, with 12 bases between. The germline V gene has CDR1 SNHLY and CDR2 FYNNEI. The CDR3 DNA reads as TGTGCCAGCAGGGAGCCGCCCGGAGCTTTCATT. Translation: CASREPPGAFI.

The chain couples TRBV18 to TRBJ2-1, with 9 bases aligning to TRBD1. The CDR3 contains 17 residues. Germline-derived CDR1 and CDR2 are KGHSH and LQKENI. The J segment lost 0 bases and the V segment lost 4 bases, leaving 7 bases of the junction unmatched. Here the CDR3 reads CASSLGQGTLSYNEQFF. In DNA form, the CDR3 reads TGTGCCAGCTCACTTGGACAGGGGACTCTCTCCTACAATGAGCAGTTCTTC.

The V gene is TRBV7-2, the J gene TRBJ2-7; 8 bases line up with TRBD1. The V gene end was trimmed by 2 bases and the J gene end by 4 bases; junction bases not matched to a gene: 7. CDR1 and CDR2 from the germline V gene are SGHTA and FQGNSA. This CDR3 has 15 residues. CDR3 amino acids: CASSLSTGVFYEQYF. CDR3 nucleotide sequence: TGTGCCAGCAGCTTATCGACAGGGGTGTTTTACGAGCAGTACTTC.

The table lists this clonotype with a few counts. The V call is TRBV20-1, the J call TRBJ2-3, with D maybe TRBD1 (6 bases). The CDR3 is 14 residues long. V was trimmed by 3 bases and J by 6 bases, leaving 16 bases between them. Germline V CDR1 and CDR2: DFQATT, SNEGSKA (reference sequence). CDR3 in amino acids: CSASRQGPYDTQYF. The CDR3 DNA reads TGCAGTGCTAGTCGGCAGGGGCCATACGATACGCAGTATTTT.

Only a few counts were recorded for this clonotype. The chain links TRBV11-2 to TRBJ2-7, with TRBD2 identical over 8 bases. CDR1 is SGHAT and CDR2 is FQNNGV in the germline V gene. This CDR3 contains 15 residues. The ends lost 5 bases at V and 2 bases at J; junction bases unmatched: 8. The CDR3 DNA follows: TGTGCCAGCAGCGAACTAGCGGATGGGACCTACGAGCAGTACTTC. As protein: CASSELADGTYEQYF.

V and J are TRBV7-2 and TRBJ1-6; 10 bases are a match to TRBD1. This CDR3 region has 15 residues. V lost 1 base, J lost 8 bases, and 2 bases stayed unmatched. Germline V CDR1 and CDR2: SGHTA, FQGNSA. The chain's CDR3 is CASSLGGTGDSPLHF. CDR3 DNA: TGTGCCAGCAGCTTAGGTGGGACAGGGGATTCACCCCTCCACTTT.

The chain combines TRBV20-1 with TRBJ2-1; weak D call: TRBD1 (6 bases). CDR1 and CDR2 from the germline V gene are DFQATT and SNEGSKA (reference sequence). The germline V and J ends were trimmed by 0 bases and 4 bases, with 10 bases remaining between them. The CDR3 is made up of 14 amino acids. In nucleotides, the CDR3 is TGCAGTGCTAGAGACAGGGGCCAGTACAATGAGCAGTTCTTC. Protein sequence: CSARDRGQYNEQFF.